The 23 T cell receptor beta chains below all came from one sample that was sequenced in a study of T cell changes during pregnancy in multiple sclerosis. Profiled with immunoSEQ multiplex PCR; TCRdb holds only in-frame clones, not every one. The data contain about 84,000 clones, about 93% of them singletons. Here the sequenced sample was peripheral blood, taken in the second trimester of pregnancy. These TCRs come from a female donor in good health, enrolled as a control in a pregnancy study.

This chain joins TRBV28 and TRBJ2-2, with 8 positions matching TRBD2. The CDR3 has 16 residues. Trimming took 5 bases from V and 6 from J; bases not matched to a gene: 11. CDR1 is MDHEN, CDR2 SYDVKM, per germline. The CDR3 region is CASSSTGTSRAGELFF. In nucleotides, the CDR3 is TGTGCCAGCAGTAGTACCGGGACTAGTCGGGCCGGGGAGCTGTTTTTT.

The chain combines TRBV29-1 with TRBJ2-7; 7 nucleotides line up with TRBD2. Trimming removed 4 bases from V and 6 bases from J; junction bases left unmatched: 9. The CDR3 contains 13 residues. CDR1 and CDR2 from the germline V gene are SQVTM and ANQGSEA. The CDR3 bases are TGCAGCGTTGTGCGGGGGACCGGCGGCGAGCAGTACTTC. This translates into CSVVRGTGGEQYF.

CDR3 residues: CASSLSPSTGWGFLVKNIQYF. Here the CDR3 DNA reads TGTGCCAGCAGTTTATCCCCGTCGACAGGGTGGGGCTTTTTAGTCAAAAACATTCAGTACTTC. V gene TRBV28 combines with J gene TRBJ2-4; 7 nucleotides line up with TRBD1. Germline CDR1 and CDR2: MDHEN and SYDVKM. Unmatched junction bases numbered 21, after V lost 1 base and J lost 3 bases. CDR3 length equals 21 residues.

The V and J genes are TRBV7-9 and TRBJ2-7; the D gene is possibly TRBD1 (6 bases). Trimming pared 6 bases from V and 6 bases from J, leaving 21 bases between. Per the germline V gene, CDR1 is SEHNR and CDR2 is FQNEAQ (reference sequence). CDR3 length: 15 residues. The CDR3 is CASRPSGTSVGEQYF. The CDR3 DNA reads TGTGCCAGCAGGCCTTCCGGGACATCGGTCGGCGAGCAGTACTTC.

The V and J genes are TRBV4-1 and TRBJ1-4; 10 bases fit TRBD1. Trimming cost V 1 base and J 6 bases; bases outside gene matches: 5. From germline, CDR1 is MGHRA and CDR2 YSYEKL. The CDR3 is 16 amino acids. CDR3 bases: TGCGCCAGCAGCCAAGGGGCGGGGACAGGGGATGAAAAACTGTTTTTT. This encodes CASSQGAGTGDEKLFF.

J is TRBJ2-7 and V is TRBV5-1; 10 bases are shared with TRBD2. The CDR3 consists of 15 residues. CDR1 and CDR2 from the germline V gene are SGHRS and YFSETQ. V lost 0 bases and J lost 6; bases outside the gene matches: 6. The CDR3 here is CASSLAGLAIAEQYF. In nucleotides, the CDR3 is TGCGCCAGCAGCTTGGCGGGACTAGCGATCGCCGAGCAGTACTTC.

The rearrangement links TRBV5-1 to TRBJ2-5; 9 bases align to TRBD2. V shed 4 bases and J 1 base; nucleotides not matched to a gene: 8. The CDR3 contains 16 residues. Per germline, CDR1 SGHRS and CDR2 YFSETQ. CDR3 nucleotide sequence: TGCGCCAGCAGCCCGTATAGCGGGAGCTCCCAAGAGACCCAGTACTTC. Protein product: CASSPYSGSSQETQYF.

V gene TRBV21-1 combines with J gene TRBJ1-4. TRBV21-1 is labeled a pseudogene. This CDR3 is 14 amino acids long. CDR3 sequence: CASGLCRGNEKLFF. The DNA for the CDR3 is TGTGCCAGCGGGTTATGCAGAGGTAATGAAAAACTGTTTTTT.

The chain has TRBV2 and TRBJ2-1; 9 positions agree with TRBD1. V shed 4 bases and J 0 bases; nucleotides not matched to a gene: 7. Germline CDR1 SNHLY, CDR2 FYNNEI. The CDR3 runs 17 residues. The CDR3: CASSGDREGSSYNEQFF. The CDR3 DNA follows: TGTGCCAGCAGTGGGGACAGGGAAGGAAGCTCCTACAATGAGCAGTTCTTC.

The V gene is TRBV10-2, the J gene TRBJ2-7, with 8 nucleotides matching TRBD1. The CDR3 runs 15 residues. Trimming took 5 bases from V and 3 from J; bases not matched to a gene: 9. Germline loops: CDR1 WSHSY, CDR2 SAAADI. The CDR3 DNA follows: TGCGCCAGCAGTCCAAAGTTGACAGGGGTCTACGAGCAGTACTTC. This sequence encodes CASSPKLTGVYEQYF.

The chain is built from TRBV15 and TRBJ1-4; D unresolved. Germline values: CDR1 LNHNV, CDR2 YYDKDF (reference sequence). The CDR3 has 15 amino acids. Trimming pared 0 bases from V and 0 bases from J, leaving 5 bases between. The CDR3: CATSRDSATNEKLFF. DNA for the CDR3: TGTGCCACCAGCAGAGATTCCGCAACTAATGAAAAACTGTTTTTT.

This clone was picked up a small number of times. This chain links TRBV6-1 with TRBJ2-1; TRBD1 matches 9 bases. Germline values: CDR1 MNHNS, CDR2 SASEGT. The length of the CDR3 is 14 residues. V shed 3 bases, J shed 5 bases, and the junction held 2 bases outside the gene matches. Here the CDR3 DNA reads TGTGCCAGCAGTGACGGGACAGGGCACAATGAGCAGTTCTTC. Its protein product is CASSDGTGHNEQFF.

V usage is TRBV27 and J usage is TRBJ2-1; no firm D call. The germline V and J ends were trimmed by 2 bases and 6 bases, with 8 bases remaining between them. The CDR3 has 13 amino acids. CDR1 and CDR2 from the germline V gene are MNHEY and SMNVEV (reference sequence). This CDR3 is CASSLGLVNEQFF. The CDR3 DNA sequence: TGTGCCAGCAGTTTAGGCCTCGTCAATGAGCAGTTCTTC.

This clone showed up just a few times. This chain joins TRBV9 and TRBJ1-2, with 8 positions matching TRBD1. J was trimmed by 7 bases and V by 3 bases; bases with no gene match: 5. In germline, CDR1 is SGDLS, CDR2 YYNGEE. This CDR3 is 13 amino acids long. DNA for the CDR3: TGTGCCAGCAGCGAACAGGGGGTGGGTGGCTACACCTTC. Its translation: CASSEQGVGGYTF. The full variable domain, completed using reference TRBV9 and TRBJ1-2, is DSGVTQTPKHLITATGQRVTLRCSPRSGDLSVYWYQQSLDQGLQFLIQYYNGEERAKGNILERFSAQQFPDLHSELNLSSLELGDSALYFCASSEQGVGGYTFGSGTRLTVV.

The V and J genes are TRBV5-1 and TRBJ2-7; 7 positions match TRBD1. Trimming cost V 1 base and J 3 bases; bases outside gene matches: 4. The CDR3 has 14 residues. The germline CDR1 and CDR2 sequences are SGHRS and YFSETQ. The CDR3 is CASSLRQGFYEQYF. The CDR3 region has the DNA TGCGCCAGCAGCTTGAGACAGGGATTCTACGAGCAGTACTTC.

Only a few counts were recorded for this clone. J is TRBJ1-2 and V is TRBV19, with TRBD1 as a possible D gene (6 bases). This CDR3 contains 15 residues. Germline V gene lookup returns CDR1 LNHDA and CDR2 SQIVND (reference sequence). V lost 3 bases, J lost 9 bases, and 20 bases lay in between. The CDR3 protein is CASSIHPPSGDSYTF. CDR3 bases: TGTGCCAGTAGTATTCACCCCCCGTCAGGGGATAGCTACACCTTC.

This chain uses TRBV6-6 with TRBJ2-5; TRBD1 might be the D (5 bases). This CDR3 comprises 14 residues. V was trimmed by 3 bases and J by 1 base, leaving 9 bases between them. The V gene's germline CDR1 is MNHNY and CDR2 SVGAGI (reference sequence). The CDR3 spells CASSYYRGQETQYF. The DNA for the CDR3 is TGTGCCAGCAGTTATTATAGGGGCCAAGAGACCCAGTACTTC.

This chain uses TRBV28 with TRBJ2-1; TRBD1 might be the D (5 bases). This CDR3 has 15 amino acids. Germline V lookup: CDR1 MDHEN, CDR2 SYDVKM. Trimming pared 5 bases from V and 0 bases from J, leaving 11 bases between. CDR3 nucleotide sequence: TGTGCCAGCAGTCTCGGACAAAGCTCCTACAATGAGCAGTTCTTC. Encoded protein: CASSLGQSSYNEQFF.

This chain connects TRBV28 to TRBJ2-7; D might be TRBD1 (5 bases). V was pared by 11 bases and J by 6 bases, with 20 bases between. CDR3 length equals 13 residues. Germline V gene lookup returns CDR1 MDHEN and CDR2 SYDVKM. This CDR3 is CAAALGALAEQYF. As DNA, the CDR3 is TGTGCCGCCGCCCTAGGGGCGCTTGCCGAGCAGTACTTC.

This chain joins TRBV9 and TRBJ1-1; TRBD1 matches 10 bases. V lost 5 bases, J lost 4 bases, and 8 bases stayed unmatched. Per the germline V gene, CDR1 is SGDLS and CDR2 is YYNGEE. The CDR3 is 15 amino acids. CDR3 sequence reads: CASRAPGTGVTEAFF. The CDR3 nucleotides read TGTGCCAGCAGAGCCCCCGGGACAGGGGTCACTGAAGCTTTCTTT.

This clone came up a few times. One junction end disagrees with the germline gene, perhaps due to a read error. The chain uses TRBV6-1 and TRBJ2-7, with 8 bases that match TRBD2. The germline V gene encodes CDR1 MNHNS and CDR2 SASEGT. CDR3 size: 13 residues. The CDR3 region is CASSALGLAGPGF. The CDR3 DNA sequence: TGTGCCAGCAGTGCGCTGGGCCTAGCGGGCCCGGGCTTC.

The chain carries TRBV7-8 and TRBJ1-5; no definite D call. Germline assignment: CDR1 SGHVS and CDR2 FQNEAQ. V lost 1 base and J lost 5, with 9 bases in between. The CDR3 consists of 14 residues. CDR3 nucleotides: TGTGCCAGCAGCTTAGGCTCCCGGGATCAGCCCCAGCATTTT. Translation: CASSLGSRDQPQHF.

The chain joins TRBV2 to TRBJ2-1, with D possibly matching TRBD2 (5 bases). With 8 bases removed from V and 10 bases from J, the gap between germline ends came to 15 bases. CDR3 length equals 12 residues. Germline V lookup: CDR1 SNHLY, CDR2 FYNNEI. The CDR3 region has the DNA TGTGCCAGCGGTCTCGTGAGGGCGGAGCAGTTCTTC. This translates into CASGLVRAEQFF.